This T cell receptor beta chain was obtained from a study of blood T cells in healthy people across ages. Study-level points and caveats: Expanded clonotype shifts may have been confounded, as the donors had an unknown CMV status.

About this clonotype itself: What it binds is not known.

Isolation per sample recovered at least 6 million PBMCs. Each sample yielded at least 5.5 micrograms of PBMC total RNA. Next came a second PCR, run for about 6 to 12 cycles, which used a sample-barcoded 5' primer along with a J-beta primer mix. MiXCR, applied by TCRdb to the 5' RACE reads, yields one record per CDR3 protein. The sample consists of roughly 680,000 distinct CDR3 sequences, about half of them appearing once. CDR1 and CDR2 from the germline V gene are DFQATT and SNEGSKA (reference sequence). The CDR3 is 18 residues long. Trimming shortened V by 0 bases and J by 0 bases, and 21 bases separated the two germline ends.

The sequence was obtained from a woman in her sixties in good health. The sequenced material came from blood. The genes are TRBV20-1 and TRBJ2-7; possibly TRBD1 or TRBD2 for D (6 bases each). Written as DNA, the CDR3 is TGCAGTGCTAGAGATCCGGGGCTAAGGGGGGAAATCTCCTACGAGCAGTACTTC. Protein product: CSARDPGLRGEISYEQYF.